This T cell receptor beta chain appears in the sequencing data of a study of blood T cell repertoires in COVID-19. Clones were read by immunoSEQ multiplex PCR, and TCRdb kept only the in-frame ones, dropping some. The sample contains about 58,000 clones, approximately 85% of which appear only once. The germline CDR1 and CDR2 sequences are MNHNS and SASEGT. J lost 10 bases, V lost 3 bases, and 10 bases had no gene match. This CDR3 spans 16 amino acids. The receptor comes from a human donor in a cohort sampled during active COVID-19. Input material: peripheral blood. The genes are TRBV6-1 and TRBJ2-1, with TRBD2 identical over 12 bases. This CDR3 is CASSEVGLAGGQEQFF. CDR3 sequence (DNA): TGTGCCAGCAGTGAGGTCGGGCTAGCGGGAGGGCAGGAGCAGTTCTTC.